This T cell receptor beta chain was sequenced in a study of T cell repertoires in cytomegalovirus infection. MiXCR, applied by TCRdb to the reads, yields one record per CDR3 protein. The sample yields 85,000 to 130,000 distinct CDR3 sequences, about a quarter seen once. The sequenced sample consisted of CD8+ T cells from PBMCs. The TCR was taken from a human donor in good health (CMV status not recorded). Some clones in this sample may be carry-over from other donors' samples.

CDR3 DNA: TGTGCCAGCAGCTTAGGGGACAACACTGAAGCTTTCTTT. This sequence encodes CASSLGDNTEAFF. V is TRBV7-2 and J is TRBJ1-1, with D perhaps TRBD1 (5 bases). CDR3 length equals 13 residues. The germline gives CDR1 SGHTA, CDR2 FQGNSA. Trimming removed 1 base from V and 2 bases from J, with 5 bases in between.